This T cell receptor (beta chain) stems from a study of CD8 T cells in ankylosing spondylitis. Study conclusions and caveats: Apparently characteristic of ankylosing spondylitis blood was a TCR beta motif (roughly 8 highly homologous variants). Certain motif variants had earlier appeared in reactive arthritis synovial fluid and blood. Reportedly, matched ankylosing spondylitis synovial fluid was significantly enriched for disease-linked clones.

V lost 6 bases and J 1 base, leaving 16 bases between the germline ends. This CDR3 is built from 14 residues. The V gene's germline CDR1 is DFQATT and CDR2 SNEGSKA (reference sequence). A remark on this clonotype: Its antigen is currently unknown.

TCRdb called the 5' RACE reads again in MiXCR, with one record for every CDR3 protein. The table shows approximately 400,000 distinct CDR3 sequences, with approximately 17% occurring only once. The origin of this receptor is a male donor with ankylosing spondylitis. The sequencing input was blood, either unsorted or a sorted T cell fraction (not recorded which). This chain connects TRBV20-1 to TRBJ2-7; D remains unclear. The CDR3 sequence is CSATSSAWSYEQYF. Here the CDR3 DNA reads TGCAGTGCCACCTCCTCTGCCTGGTCCTACGAGCAGTACTTC.